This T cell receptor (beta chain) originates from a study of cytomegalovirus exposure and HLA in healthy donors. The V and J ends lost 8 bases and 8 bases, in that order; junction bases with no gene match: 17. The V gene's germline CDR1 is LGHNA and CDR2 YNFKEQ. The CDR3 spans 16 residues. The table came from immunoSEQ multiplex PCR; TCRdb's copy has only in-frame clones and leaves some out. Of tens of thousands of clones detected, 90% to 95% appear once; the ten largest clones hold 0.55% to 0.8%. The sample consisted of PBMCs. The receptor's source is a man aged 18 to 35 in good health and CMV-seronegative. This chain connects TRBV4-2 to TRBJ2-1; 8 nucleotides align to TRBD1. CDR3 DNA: TGTGCCAGCTCTTCCCCTACTACAGGGGGTAAGGATGAGCAGTTCTTC. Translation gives CASSSPTTGGKDEQFF.